Listed here are 3 T cell receptor beta chains from one sample, sequenced in a study of cytomegalovirus exposure and HLA in healthy donors. The method was immunoSEQ multiplex PCR; TCRdb's version includes in-frame clones alone and lacks a portion of them. The data hold around 200,000 clones, with 80% to 85% observed a single time. Sequencing used PBMCs. Every receptor here comes from a woman aged 18-35 years in good health and CMV-seropositive.

CDR3 nucleotide sequence: TGCGCCAGCAGACAATACAGGGATGGTGTCGGGGAGCTGTTTTTT. Amino acid sequence: CASRQYRDGVGELFF. The chain employs TRBV5-1 and TRBJ2-2, with a weak D call TRBD1 (6 bases). V was clipped by 5 bases and J by 7 bases, with 18 bases between them. Germline V gene lookup returns CDR1 SGHRS and CDR2 YFSETQ. The CDR3 length is 15 residues.

V and J are TRBV5-1 and TRBJ1-3; 11 bases are a match to TRBD1. This CDR3 is 17 amino acids long. V was clipped by 4 bases and J by 2 bases; unmatched bases: 8. The germline CDR1 and CDR2 sequences are SGHRS and YFSETQ. CDR3 DNA: TGCGCCAGCAGCACGGGACAGGGGGTGGTTGCTGGAAACACCATATATTTT. Amino acid sequence: CASSTGQGVVAGNTIYF.

The V call is TRBV7-9, the J call TRBJ1-4, with 7 bases identical to TRBD1. CDR1 and CDR2 from the germline V gene are SEHNR and FQNEAQ (reference sequence). Unmatched junction bases numbered 7, after V lost 5 bases and J lost 4 bases. This CDR3 has 15 residues. CDR3: CASSDIQGINEKLFF. CDR3 in DNA: TGTGCCAGCAGCGACATACAGGGGATTAATGAAAAACTGTTTTTT.